Here is one T cell receptor beta chain with its context. The antigen it binds to is not known. Qualities for individual bases were not recorded, and no much larger clone is one base off. The immunoSEQ Assay, a bias-controlled multiplex PCR, was used to amplify TCRbeta CDR3 regions from genomic DNA. The paper's processing steps were these. Within the assay, amplification of reference gene primers was used to estimate how many nucleated cells each sample contained. Sequence reads were collapsed and filtered to measure the absolute abundance of every unique TCRbeta CDR3 rearrangement. For each sample, productive Simpson clonality was calculated by taking the square root of Simpson's diversity index across productive rearrangements. Held by TCRdb, this immuneACCESS table contains in-frame sequences only and omits some clones. Under half of the omission traces to an unresolved V gene where checked; the cause of the rest is unknown. V, J and clone size derive from that table, while D and trimming were established from the DNA sequence. The sample includes 55,000 to 75,000 clones, with roughly 80% observed a single time. The ten largest clones add up to roughly a sixth of the sample.

The entry originates in a study of blood T cell repertoires in COVID-19 (TCRdb year 2020). A note on the overall study: Samples covering the acute and convalescent phases of COVID-19 were provided by collaborators in the United States, Italy and Spain. Where available, HLA class I and class II types were taken from metadata supplied by the sample provider and were not determined by assay-based typing. Subjects who had been exposed to COVID-19, were actively infected with it, or had recovered from it provided the deeply sampled blood TCRbeta repertoires that made up the dataset. The prospective study material was composed of cDNA or gDNA derived from T cells, B-cell-depleted T cells, or PBMCs. The repertoires were released in a freely available public database intended as a resource for research on the immune response to SARS-CoV-2. Sample metadata almost always included a de-identified subject ID, COVID-19 status, age in years and sex. The samples were drawn from the first 160 participants of the ongoing ImmuneRACE study and from 1,254 subjects provided by 6 global collaborators.

Collaborating institutions collected whole blood in K2EDTA tubes following their own protocols. For TCRbeta analysis, collaborators shipped samples in one of three forms: frozen whole blood, isolated PBMCs, or DNA extracted from either of those sample types. Trimming accounts for 5 bases at V and 0 bases at J, while the number of junction bases matched to no gene is 7. From its cysteine to its phenylalanine, the CDR3 spans 16 amino acids. Of the read, only the CDR3 DNA is kept; its 48 bases are in frame from base 1. CDR1 and CDR2 (MDHEN, SYDVKM) derive from the germline V gene. What the work shows at the level of the full study, not this receptor alone: The quantity of clinical and demographic metadata differed by source and by participant and was supplied without curation.

The sequence derives from a man at least 80 years old with active COVID-19. The V and J genes are TRBV28 and TRBJ2-5; 9 bases in between match TRBD1. Sequenced material: peripheral blood. The bases read TGTGCCAGCAGTACAAGACAGGGGGTGTACCAAGAGACCCAGTACTTC. Its protein is CASSTRQGVYQETQYF.